These 26 T cell receptor beta chains were sequenced from one sample in a study of shared clonotypes between healthy human individuals. Here immunoSEQ multiplex PCR was the method, and the copy in TCRdb shows in-frame clones only, minus some. Of under 2.5 million clones listed, approximately 90% are singletons. The material sequenced was naive CD4+ T cells from PBMCs. Subset in this sample: CD45RA+ positively selected. These receptors were taken from a man aged 18 to 29 in good health. Some clones in this sample may be carry-over from other donors' samples.

The chain employs TRBV7-9 and TRBJ2-7, with 10 nucleotides matching TRBD2. Looked up from germline, CDR1 is SEHNR and CDR2 is FQNEAQ (reference sequence). There are 14 residues in the CDR3. With 8 bases clipped from V and 2 bases from J, the junction kept 6 bases outside the gene matches. The CDR3 region is CASVTSGITYEQYF. Here the CDR3 DNA reads TGTGCCAGCGTCACTAGCGGGATTACCTACGAGCAGTACTTC.

The chain employs TRBV5-5 and TRBJ2-7; a possible D gene is TRBD2 (6 bases). Germline CDR1 reads SGHKS; CDR2 reads YYEKEE (reference sequence). This CDR3 has 16 residues. Trimming removed 4 bases at V and 2 bases at J, with 19 bases between. CDR3 DNA: TGTGCCAGCAGCCGAGGACACGGCGGGGAGCCCTACGAGCAGTACTTC. This sequence encodes CASSRGHGGEPYEQYF.

The chain carries TRBV27 and TRBJ2-2, with 8 nucleotides matching TRBD1. Germline loops: CDR1 MNHEY, CDR2 SMNVEV (reference sequence). V dropped 4 bases and J dropped 6; count of bases not matched to a gene: 4. The CDR3 is 14 amino acids. CDR3 nucleotides: TGTGCCAGCAGTTGGACAGGGCTGGCCGGGGAGCTGTTTTTT. Protein: CASSWTGLAGELFF.

The V call is TRBV6-5, the J call TRBJ1-3; D is possibly TRBD1 (5 bases). Trimming left V 6 bases short and J 0 bases short, with 12 bases between. Germline V lookup: CDR1 MNHEY, CDR2 SVGAGI. The CDR3 spans 15 residues. CDR3 sequence (DNA): TGTGCCAGCAGGGTCAGGGCCAACTCTGGAAACACCATATATTTT. Its protein product is CASRVRANSGNTIYF.

The chain recombines TRBV5-1 with TRBJ2-7; no clear D. V was trimmed by 5 bases and J by 0 bases, leaving 12 bases between them. Germline CDR1 SGHRS, CDR2 YFSETQ. This CDR3 comprises 14 residues. CDR3: CASRSDLSSYEQYF. Here the CDR3 DNA reads TGCGCCAGCAGATCCGACTTGAGCTCCTACGAGCAGTACTTC.

The V call is TRBV27, the J call TRBJ2-5, with D possibly matching TRBD1 (6 bases). This CDR3 region has 16 residues. Germline values: CDR1 MNHEY, CDR2 SMNVEV (reference sequence). With 9 bases removed from V and 1 base from J, the gap between germline ends came to 21 bases. The CDR3 is CARRIRDRTAQETQYF. The CDR3 DNA follows: TGTGCCAGACGAATCAGAGATAGGACAGCCCAAGAGACCCAGTACTTC.

This clone was picked up one time. The CDR3 sequence is CASSESQDGYTF. The CDR3 DNA follows: TGTGCCAGCAGTGAGTCTCAGGATGGCTACACCTTC. The rearrangement uses TRBV6-1 and TRBJ1-2, with D hard to call. The ends were cut back, 3 bases at V and 6 bases at J, with 8 bases in the middle. The CDR3 totals 12 residues. Germline lookup yields CDR1 MNHNS and CDR2 SASEGT.

The rearrangement joins TRBV28 to TRBJ1-5; perhaps TRBD1 as D (5 bases). Per germline, CDR1 MDHEN and CDR2 SYDVKM. The CDR3 consists of 13 residues. V was trimmed by 7 bases and J by 3 bases, leaving 10 bases between them. The DNA for the CDR3 is TGTGCCAGCATACTGGGGGTCAATCAGCCCCAGCATTTT. Translating gives CASILGVNQPQHF.

This chain uses TRBV5-4 with TRBJ2-7; D may be TRBD1 (6 bases). From germline, CDR1 is SGHNT and CDR2 YYREEE (reference sequence). CDR3 length equals 14 residues. The V end was cut by 0 bases, the J end by 3 bases, with 10 bases between. The CDR3 sequence: CASSLVRGNYEQYF. CDR3 DNA sequence: TGTGCCAGCAGCTTGGTCAGGGGAAACTACGAGCAGTACTTC.

This clone was seen just once. This sample includes further DNA sequences coding for the same CDR3. V usage is TRBV7-2 and J usage is TRBJ2-3, with D possibly TRBD2 on 6 matching bases. CDR3 size: 14 residues. Trimming removed 1 base from V and 3 bases from J, with 8 bases in between. CDR1 SGHTA and CDR2 FQGNSA come from the germline V gene. The CDR3 loop reads CASSLEAGTDTQYF. The CDR3 nucleotides read TGTGCCAGCAGCTTAGAAGCGGGTACAGATACGCAGTATTTT. The complete variable domain, with remaining parts taken from reference TRBV7-2 and TRBJ2-3, reads GAGVSQSPSNKVTEKGKDVELRCDPISGHTALYWYRQSLGQGLEFLIYFQGNSAPDKSGLPSDRFSAERTGGSVSTLTIQRTQQEDSAVYLCASSLEAGTDTQYFGPGTRLTVL.

The chain joins TRBV7-2 to TRBJ2-7; possibly TRBD2 for D (6 bases). The CDR3 consists of 15 residues. Deletions cut 5 bases from V and 2 bases from J, with 16 bases between. CDR1 is SGHTA and CDR2 is FQGNSA in the germline V gene. In nucleotides, the CDR3 is TGTGCCAGCAGCCGTTCAAGCGGGCTCGCCTACGAGCAGTACTTC. As protein: CASSRSSGLAYEQYF.

The rearrangement links TRBV2 to TRBJ1-5; D gene uncertain. CDR3 size: 17 residues. Trimming removed 6 bases from V and 0 bases from J, with 18 bases in between. Germline V gene lookup returns CDR1 SNHLY and CDR2 FYNNEI. The CDR3 loop is CASSLTSQTYSNQPQHF. The CDR3 nucleotides are TGTGCCAGCAGCCTGACATCGCAAACTTATAGCAATCAGCCCCAGCATTTT. Complete variable domain (other parts from reference TRBV2 and TRBJ1-5): EPEVTQTPSHQVTQMGQEVILRCVPISNHLYFYWYRQILGQKVEFLVSFYNNEISEKSEIFDDQFSVERPDGSNFTLKIRSTKLEDSAMYFCASSLTSQTYSNQPQHFGDGTRLSIL.

This clone came up a few times. The same CDR3 arises from other DNA sequences in this sample as well. V gene TRBV5-1 combines with J gene TRBJ2-7, with 9 bases matching TRBD1. Germline values: CDR1 SGHRS, CDR2 YFSETQ. The CDR3 runs 13 residues. V lost 3 bases, J lost 3 bases, and 1 base stayed unmatched. Here the CDR3 reads CASSWTGDYEQYF. In DNA, the CDR3 is TGCGCCAGCAGCTGGACAGGGGACTACGAGCAGTACTTC.

V is TRBV30 and J is TRBJ2-5; 9 bases agree with TRBD1. The end of the DNA fits TRBJ2-7 better, so the J call may be wrong. Germline-derived CDR1 and CDR2 are GTSNPN and SVGIG (reference sequence). There are 14 residues in the CDR3. CDR3 nucleotides: TGTGCCTGGAGCGGCGGGACAGGGCCCTACGAGCAGTACTTC. Its translation is CAWSGGTGPYEQYF.

The chain recombines TRBV5-1 with TRBJ2-7, with 12 bases identical to TRBD2. Trimming cost V 0 bases and J 2 bases; bases outside gene matches: 6. CDR3 length equals 17 residues. Germline V gene sequence: CDR1 SGHRS, CDR2 YFSETQ. CDR3 sequence: CASSLGGLAGPTYEQYF. CDR3 DNA: TGCGCCAGCAGCTTGGGGGGACTAGCGGGCCCAACCTACGAGCAGTACTTC.

This clone was detected only a few times. The chain is built from TRBV4-1 and TRBJ1-2; the D gene is possibly TRBD1 (6 bases). Trimming pared 0 bases from V and 6 bases from J, leaving 11 bases between. Germline CDR1 reads MGHRA; CDR2 reads YSYEKL. The CDR3 is made up of 14 amino acids. CDR3 region: CASSQDPGANGYTF. CDR3 nucleotides: TGCGCCAGCAGCCAAGACCCGGGGGCAAATGGCTACACCTTC.

The chain employs TRBV2 and TRBJ1-5, with 7 bases that match TRBD1. The germline gives CDR1 SNHLY, CDR2 FYNNEI. Trimming took 6 bases from V and 5 from J; bases not matched to a gene: 7. The CDR3 totals 14 residues. This chain's CDR3 is CASRRQGWDQPQHF. The CDR3 nucleotides are TGTGCCAGCAGGCGACAGGGTTGGGATCAGCCCCAGCATTTT.

The chain uses TRBV6-5 and TRBJ2-7; D possibly corresponds to TRBD2 (8 bases). Germline V gene sequence: CDR1 MNHEY, CDR2 SVGAGI. V lost 4 bases and J 4 bases, leaving 17 bases between the germline ends. The CDR3 is 15 amino acids. The CDR3 is CASSFSGTEIYEQYF. CDR3 sequence (DNA): TGTGCCAGCAGTTTTAGCGGGACAGAGATATACGAGCAGTACTTC.

This clone was detected only once. CDR3 nucleotide sequence: TGCGCCAGCAGCTCCCTTGCGGGGTTAAACTACGAGCAGTACTTC. This encodes CASSSLAGLNYEQYF. The V gene is TRBV5-1, the J gene TRBJ2-7, with D perhaps TRBD2 (6 bases). The CDR3 has 15 residues. Germline CDR1 and CDR2: SGHRS and YFSETQ. V gave up 3 bases and J gave up 3 bases, with 16 bases separating them.

The count of this clone is one. The chain has TRBV5-1 and TRBJ1-2; D may be TRBD1 (6 bases). V lost 0 bases, J lost 4 bases, and 13 bases lay in between. The CDR3 runs to 15 residues. Germline assignment: CDR1 SGHRS and CDR2 YFSETQ. CDR3 protein: CASSLDQGLIYGYTF. In DNA, the CDR3 is TGCGCCAGCAGCTTGGACCAGGGGCTCATCTATGGCTACACCTTC. Full variable domain (missing parts from reference TRBV5-1 and TRBJ1-2): KAGVTQTPRYLIKTRGQQVTLSCSPISGHRSVSWYQQTPGQGLQFLFEYFSETQRNKGNFPGRFSGRQFSNSRSEMNVSTLELGDSALYLCASSLDQGLIYGYTFGSGTRLTVV.

The genes are TRBV28 and TRBJ2-3; no clear D. Germline V gene lookup returns CDR1 MDHEN and CDR2 SYDVKM. Trimming shortened V by 6 bases and J by 4 bases, and 8 bases separated the two germline ends. There are 12 residues in the CDR3. CDR3 DNA: TGTGCCAGCAGACTCCAAGCAGATACGCAGTATTTT. Translation: CASRLQADTQYF.

The chain uses TRBV7-9 and TRBJ2-1; TRBD2 is a possible D gene (6 bases). There are 14 residues in the CDR3. Germline CDR1 SEHNR, CDR2 FQNEAQ (reference sequence). The germline V and J ends were trimmed by 5 bases and 6 bases, with 14 bases remaining between them. The CDR3 sequence: CASSNRELPNEQFF. The CDR3, as DNA: TGTGCCAGCAGCAATCGGGAGTTGCCCAATGAGCAGTTCTTC.

CDR3 sequence reads: CASSLFGRSGNTIYF. CDR3 in DNA: TGCGCCAGCAGCTTATTCGGGAGGTCTGGAAACACCATATATTTT. This chain links TRBV5-1 with TRBJ1-3, with D uncertain. The length of the CDR3 is 15 residues. Germline CDR1 reads SGHRS; CDR2 reads YFSETQ. V lost 2 bases and J 1 base, leaving 10 bases between the germline ends. Looking up the rest from reference TRBV5-1 and TRBJ1-3 gives the full variable domain: KAGVTQTPRYLIKTRGQQVTLSCSPISGHRSVSWYQQTPGQGLQFLFEYFSETQRNKGNFPGRFSGRQFSNSRSEMNVSTLELGDSALYLCASSLFGRSGNTIYFGEGSWLTVV.

The chain joins TRBV11-3 to TRBJ2-2; D tentatively reads TRBD1 or TRBD2 (5 bases each). CDR3 size: 14 residues. V was shortened by 6 bases and J by 6 bases, with 14 bases between the two germline ends. The V gene's germline CDR1 is SGHNT and CDR2 YENEEA. In nucleotides, the CDR3 is TGTGCCAGCAGGGGGGTTGGTTCGTCCGGGGAGCTGTTTTTT. It encodes CASRGVGSSGELFF. The variable domain in full, with the rest retrieved from reference TRBV11-3 and TRBJ2-2, is EAGVVQSPRYKIIEKKQPVAFWCNPISGHNTLYWYLQNLGQGPELLIRYENEEAVDDSQLPKDRFSAERLKGVDSTLKIQPAELGDSAVYLCASRGVGSSGELFFGEGSRLTVL.

V gene TRBV28 combines with J gene TRBJ2-1; D gene ambiguous. The CDR3 extends over 14 amino acids. The germline V gene encodes CDR1 MDHEN and CDR2 SYDVKM. V was pared by 9 bases and J by 0 bases, with 12 bases between. CDR3 bases: TGTGCCAGTGCCTCTGCTAGCTCCTACAATGAGCAGTTCTTC. It translates to CASASASSYNEQFF.

The V call is TRBV18, the J call TRBJ2-3; TRBD2 matches at 7 bases. Unmatched junction bases numbered 11, after V lost 1 base and J lost 4 bases. Looked up from germline, CDR1 is KGHSH and CDR2 is LQKENI. CDR3 length: 17 amino acids. The CDR3, as DNA: TGTGCCAGCTCACCACTAAGCGGGATGGCCCCGGCAGATACGCAGTATTTT. Translating gives CASSPLSGMAPADTQYF.